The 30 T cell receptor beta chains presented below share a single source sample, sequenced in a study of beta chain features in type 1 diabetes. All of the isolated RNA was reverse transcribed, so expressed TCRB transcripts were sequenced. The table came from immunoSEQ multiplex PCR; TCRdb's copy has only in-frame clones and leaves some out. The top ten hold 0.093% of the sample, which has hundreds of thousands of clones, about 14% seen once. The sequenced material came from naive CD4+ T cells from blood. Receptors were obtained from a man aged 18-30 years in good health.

The CDR3 DNA reads as TGCAGCGTTGCCAGGGCTAGCAATCAGCCCCAGCATTTT. Protein sequence: CSVARASNQPQHF. The genes are TRBV29-1 and TRBJ1-5; the D gene is possibly TRBD1 (5 bases). Trimming removed 4 bases at V and 0 bases at J, with 7 bases between. Germline V gene data show CDR1 as SQVTM and CDR2 as ANQGSEA. The CDR3 has 13 residues. Using reference TRBV29-1 and TRBJ1-5 for the parts outside the CDR3, the full variable domain is SAVISQKPSRDICQRGTSLTIQCQVDSQVTMMFWYRQQPGQSLTLIATANQGSEATYESGFVIDKFPISRPNLTFSTLTVSNMSPEDSSIYLCSVARASNQPQHFGDGTRLSIL.

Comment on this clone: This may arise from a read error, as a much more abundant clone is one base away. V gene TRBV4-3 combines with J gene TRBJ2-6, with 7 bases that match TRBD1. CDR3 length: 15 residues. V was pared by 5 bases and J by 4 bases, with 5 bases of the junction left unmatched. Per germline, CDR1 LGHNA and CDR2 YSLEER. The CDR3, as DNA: TGCGCCAGCAGCTTGACAGGGCGCGGGGCCAACGTCCTGACTTTC. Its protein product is CASSLTGRGANVLTF.

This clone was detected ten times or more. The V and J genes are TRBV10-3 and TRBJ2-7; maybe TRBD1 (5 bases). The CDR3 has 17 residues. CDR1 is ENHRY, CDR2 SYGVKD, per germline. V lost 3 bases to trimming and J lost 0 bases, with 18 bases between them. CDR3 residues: CAISDSRTRLTSYEQYF. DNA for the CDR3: TGTGCCATCAGTGATAGCAGGACACGCCTAACCTCCTACGAGCAGTACTTC.

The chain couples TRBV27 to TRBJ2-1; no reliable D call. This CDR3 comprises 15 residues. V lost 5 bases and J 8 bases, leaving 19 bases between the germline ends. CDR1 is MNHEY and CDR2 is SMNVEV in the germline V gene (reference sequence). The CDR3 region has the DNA TGTGCCAGCAGTCGGACCTCCGGCTACACGGATGAGCAGTTCTTC. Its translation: CASSRTSGYTDEQFF.

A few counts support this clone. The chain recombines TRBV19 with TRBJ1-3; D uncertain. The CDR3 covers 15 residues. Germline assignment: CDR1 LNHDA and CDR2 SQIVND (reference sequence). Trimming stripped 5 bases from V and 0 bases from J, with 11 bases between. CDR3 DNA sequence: TGTGCCAGTAGTCATCGGGGTAGCTCTGGAAACACCATATATTTT. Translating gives CASSHRGSSGNTIYF.

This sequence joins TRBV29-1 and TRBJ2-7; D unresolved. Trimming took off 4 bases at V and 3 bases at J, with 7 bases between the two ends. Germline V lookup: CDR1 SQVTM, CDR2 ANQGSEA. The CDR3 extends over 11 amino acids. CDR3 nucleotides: TGCAGCGTTGCCCTCTACTACGAGCAGTACTTC. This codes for CSVALYYEQYF.

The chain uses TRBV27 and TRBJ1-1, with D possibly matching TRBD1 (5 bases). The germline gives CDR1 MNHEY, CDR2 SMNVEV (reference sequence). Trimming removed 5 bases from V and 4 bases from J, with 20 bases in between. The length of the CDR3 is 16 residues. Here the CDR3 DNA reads TGTGCCAGCAGTCAGTCCTCAGGGTTGTTTAGCACTGAAGCTTTCTTT. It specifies CASSQSSGLFSTEAFF.

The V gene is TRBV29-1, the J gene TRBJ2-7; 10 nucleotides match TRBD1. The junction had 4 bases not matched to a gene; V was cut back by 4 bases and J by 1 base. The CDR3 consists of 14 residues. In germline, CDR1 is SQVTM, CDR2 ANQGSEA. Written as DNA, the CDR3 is TGCAGCGTTGCAAGGGACAGGGGATCCTACGAGCAGTACTTC. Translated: CSVARDRGSYEQYF.

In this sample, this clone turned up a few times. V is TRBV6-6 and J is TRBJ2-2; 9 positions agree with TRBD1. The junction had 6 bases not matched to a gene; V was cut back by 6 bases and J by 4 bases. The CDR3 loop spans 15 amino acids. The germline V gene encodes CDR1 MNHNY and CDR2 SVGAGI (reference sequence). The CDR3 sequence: CASRRSTGGTGELFF. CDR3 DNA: TGTGCCAGCAGGAGGTCGACAGGGGGCACCGGGGAGCTGTTTTTT.

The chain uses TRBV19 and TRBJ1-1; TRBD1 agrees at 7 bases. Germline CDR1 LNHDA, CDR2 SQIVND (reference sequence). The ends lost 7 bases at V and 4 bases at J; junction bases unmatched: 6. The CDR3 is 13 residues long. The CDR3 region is CASTPRGGTEAFF. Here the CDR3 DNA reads TGTGCCAGTACTCCCAGGGGGGGCACTGAAGCTTTCTTT.

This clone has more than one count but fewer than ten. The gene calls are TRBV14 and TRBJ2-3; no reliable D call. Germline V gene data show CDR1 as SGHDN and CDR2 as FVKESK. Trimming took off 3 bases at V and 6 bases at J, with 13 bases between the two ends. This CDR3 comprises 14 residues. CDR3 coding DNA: TGTGCCAGCAGCCACCCGAGGCGGAGTGATACGCAGTATTTT. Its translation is CASSHPRRSDTQYF.

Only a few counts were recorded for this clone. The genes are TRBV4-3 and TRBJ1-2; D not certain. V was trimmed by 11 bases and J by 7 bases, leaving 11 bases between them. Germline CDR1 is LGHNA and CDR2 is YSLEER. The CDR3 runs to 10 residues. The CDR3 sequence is CAGPASGYTF. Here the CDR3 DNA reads TGCGCCGGCCCTGCGTCTGGCTACACCTTC.

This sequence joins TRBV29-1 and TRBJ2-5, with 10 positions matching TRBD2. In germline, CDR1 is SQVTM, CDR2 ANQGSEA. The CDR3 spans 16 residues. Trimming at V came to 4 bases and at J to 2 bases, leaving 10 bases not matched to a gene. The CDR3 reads CSVARKRGGGQETQYF. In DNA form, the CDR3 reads TGCAGCGTTGCGCGTAAGCGGGGGGGCGGGCAAGAGACCCAGTACTTC.

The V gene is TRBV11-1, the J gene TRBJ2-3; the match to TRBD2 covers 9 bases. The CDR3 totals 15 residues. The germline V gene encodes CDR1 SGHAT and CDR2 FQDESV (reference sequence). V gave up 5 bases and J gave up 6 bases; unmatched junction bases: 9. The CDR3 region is CASSESGGQSDTQYF. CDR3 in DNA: TGTGCCAGCAGCGAGAGCGGGGGGCAGTCGGATACGCAGTATTTT.

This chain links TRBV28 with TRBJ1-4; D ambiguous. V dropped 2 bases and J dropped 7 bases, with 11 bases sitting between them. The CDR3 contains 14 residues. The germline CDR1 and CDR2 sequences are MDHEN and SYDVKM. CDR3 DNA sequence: TGTGCCAGCAGTTTAGGGGAGTTGGCTGAAAAACTGTTTTTT. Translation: CASSLGELAEKLFF. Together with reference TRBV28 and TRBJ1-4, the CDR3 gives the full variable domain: DVKVTQSSRYLVKRTGEKVFLECVQDMDHENMFWYRQDPGLGLRLIYFSYDVKMKEKGDIPEGYSVSREKKERFSLILESASTNQTSMYLCASSLGELAEKLFFGSGTQLSVL.

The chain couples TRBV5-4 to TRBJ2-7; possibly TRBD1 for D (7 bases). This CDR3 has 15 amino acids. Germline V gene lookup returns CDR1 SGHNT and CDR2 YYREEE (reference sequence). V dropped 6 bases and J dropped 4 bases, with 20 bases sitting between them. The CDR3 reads CASNVQGGMGYEQYF. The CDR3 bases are TGTGCCAGCAACGTCCAGGGGGGAATGGGATACGAGCAGTACTTC.

Here the CDR3 DNA reads TGTGCCAGCAGCCAAGCGGGGTGGGGAGGATCCTACGAGCAGTACTTC. It translates to CASSQAGWGGSYEQYF. The V gene is TRBV7-9, the J gene TRBJ2-7; 7 bases align to TRBD2. Unmatched junction bases numbered 11, after V lost 5 bases and J lost 1 base. The CDR3 runs 16 residues. Per germline, CDR1 SEHNR and CDR2 FQNEAQ (reference sequence).

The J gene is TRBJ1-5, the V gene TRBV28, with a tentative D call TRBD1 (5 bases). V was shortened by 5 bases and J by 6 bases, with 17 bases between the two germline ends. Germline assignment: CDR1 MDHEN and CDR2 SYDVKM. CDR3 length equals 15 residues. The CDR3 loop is CASSPGFTGFQPQHF. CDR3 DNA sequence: TGTGCCAGCAGTCCGGGTTTCACAGGATTTCAGCCCCAGCATTTT. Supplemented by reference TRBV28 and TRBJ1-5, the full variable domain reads DVKVTQSSRYLVKRTGEKVFLECVQDMDHENMFWYRQDPGLGLRLIYFSYDVKMKEKGDIPEGYSVSREKKERFSLILESASTNQTSMYLCASSPGFTGFQPQHFGDGTRLSIL.

The CDR3 spells CASSPTDRGPGNTIYF. The DNA of the CDR3 is TGTGCCAGCTCCCCGACGGACAGGGGCCCTGGAAACACCATATATTTT. This chain joins TRBV18 and TRBJ1-3, with 9 positions matching TRBD1. Germline lookup yields CDR1 KGHSH and CDR2 LQKENI. The length of the CDR3 is 16 residues. V was pared by 6 bases and J by 2 bases, with 8 bases of the junction left unmatched. Combining the CDR3 with reference TRBV18 and TRBJ1-3 gives the whole variable domain NAGVMQNPRHLVRRRGQEARLRCSPMKGHSHVYWYRQLPEEGLKFMVYLQKENIIDESGMPKERFSAEFPKEGPSILRIQQVVRGDSAAYFCASSPTDRGPGNTIYFGEGSWLTVV.

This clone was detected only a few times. CDR3 sequence (DNA): TGTGCCAGCAGCCCGCGCAGGGAGACCCAGTACTTC. This sequence encodes CASSPRRETQYF. The rearrangement joins TRBV7-2 to TRBJ2-5; D is unresolved. Germline V gene data show CDR1 as SGHTA and CDR2 as FQGNSA. Trimming stripped 5 bases from V and 5 bases from J, with 9 bases between. The CDR3 has 12 amino acids.

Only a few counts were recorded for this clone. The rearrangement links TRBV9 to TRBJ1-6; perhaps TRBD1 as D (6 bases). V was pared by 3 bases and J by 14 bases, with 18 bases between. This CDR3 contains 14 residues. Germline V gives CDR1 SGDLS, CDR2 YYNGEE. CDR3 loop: CASSEQGRNPTLHF. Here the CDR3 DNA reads TGTGCCAGCAGCGAACAGGGAAGGAATCCCACCCTCCACTTT.

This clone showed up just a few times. CDR3 sequence reads: CASSFLTNTEAFF. The CDR3 DNA sequence: TGTGCCAGCAGTTTCCTCACGAACACTGAAGCTTTCTTT. J is TRBJ1-1 and V is TRBV28; D is undetermined. The CDR3 is made up of 13 amino acids. The V end was cut by 3 bases, the J end by 1 base, with 6 bases between. CDR1 MDHEN and CDR2 SYDVKM come from the germline V gene.

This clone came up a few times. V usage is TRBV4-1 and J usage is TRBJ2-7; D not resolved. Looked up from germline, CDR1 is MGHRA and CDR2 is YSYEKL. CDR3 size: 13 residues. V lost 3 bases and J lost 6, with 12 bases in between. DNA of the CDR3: TGCGCCAGCAGCCATGTTGGTGTACCCGAGCAGTACTTC. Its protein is CASSHVGVPEQYF.

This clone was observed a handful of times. CDR3 DNA: TGTGCCAGCAGCGTAGTTCAGGGGCAAGAGACCCAGTACTTC. As protein: CASSVVQGQETQYF. J is TRBJ2-5 and V is TRBV9; D perhaps matches TRBD1 (6 bases). Germline CDR1 SGDLS, CDR2 YYNGEE. Trimming took 0 bases from V and 2 from J, leaving 8 bases between them. This CDR3 is built from 14 residues. Based on the CDR3 plus reference TRBV9 and TRBJ2-5, the full variable domain is DSGVTQTPKHLITATGQRVTLRCSPRSGDLSVYWYQQSLDQGLQFLIQYYNGEERAKGNILERFSAQQFPDLHSELNLSSLELGDSALYFCASSVVQGQETQYFGPGTRLLVL.

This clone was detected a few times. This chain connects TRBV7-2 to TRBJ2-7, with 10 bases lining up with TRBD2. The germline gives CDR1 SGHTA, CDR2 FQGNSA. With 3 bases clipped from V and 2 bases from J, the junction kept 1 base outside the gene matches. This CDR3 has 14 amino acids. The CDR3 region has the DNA TGTGCCAGCAGCTTCAGCGGGAGGGCCTACGAGCAGTACTTC. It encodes CASSFSGRAYEQYF.

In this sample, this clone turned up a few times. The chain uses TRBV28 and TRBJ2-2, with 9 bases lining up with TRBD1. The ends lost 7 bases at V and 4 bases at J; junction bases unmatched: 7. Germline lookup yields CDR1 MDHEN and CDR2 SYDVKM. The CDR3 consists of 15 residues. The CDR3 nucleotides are TGTGCCAGCACTCCGACAGGGGGAGGCACCGGGGAGCTGTTTTTT. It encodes CASTPTGGGTGELFF. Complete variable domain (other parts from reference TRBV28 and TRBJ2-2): DVKVTQSSRYLVKRTGEKVFLECVQDMDHENMFWYRQDPGLGLRLIYFSYDVKMKEKGDIPEGYSVSREKKERFSLILESASTNQTSMYLCASTPTGGGTGELFFGEGSRLTVL.

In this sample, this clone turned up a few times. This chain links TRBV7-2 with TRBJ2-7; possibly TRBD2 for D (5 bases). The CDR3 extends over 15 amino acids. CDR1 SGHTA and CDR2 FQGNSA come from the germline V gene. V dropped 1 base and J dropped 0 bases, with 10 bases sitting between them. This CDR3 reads CASSLVWESSYEQYF. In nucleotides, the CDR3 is TGTGCCAGCAGCTTAGTTTGGGAGAGCTCCTACGAGCAGTACTTC. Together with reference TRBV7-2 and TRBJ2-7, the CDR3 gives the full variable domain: GAGVSQSPSNKVTEKGKDVELRCDPISGHTALYWYRQSLGQGLEFLIYFQGNSAPDKSGLPSDRFSAERTGGSVSTLTIQRTQQEDSAVYLCASSLVWESSYEQYFGPGTRLTVT.

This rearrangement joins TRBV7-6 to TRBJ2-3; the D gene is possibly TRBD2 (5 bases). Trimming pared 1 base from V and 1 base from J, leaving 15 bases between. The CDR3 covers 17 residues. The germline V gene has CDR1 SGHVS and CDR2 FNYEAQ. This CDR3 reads CASSLGRAAGGTDTQYF. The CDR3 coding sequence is TGTGCCAGCAGCTTAGGACGAGCTGCCGGGGGCACAGATACGCAGTATTTT.

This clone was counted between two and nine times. For the CDR3, the DNA is TGTGCCAGCAGTTCCGCGGACAGGGGGAACGAGCAGTACTTC. It specifies CASSSADRGNEQYF. The rearrangement joins TRBV28 to TRBJ2-7; 10 bases map to TRBD1. The germline CDR1 and CDR2 sequences are MDHEN and SYDVKM. The CDR3 has 14 amino acids. With 4 bases clipped from V and 5 bases from J, the junction kept 5 bases outside the gene matches.

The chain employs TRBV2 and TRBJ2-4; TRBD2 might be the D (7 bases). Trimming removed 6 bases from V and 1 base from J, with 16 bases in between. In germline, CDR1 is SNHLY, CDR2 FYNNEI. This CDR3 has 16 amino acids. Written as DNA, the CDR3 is TGTGCCAGCAGAGGGGGGAGGGTGGTGGCCAAAAACATTCAGTACTTC. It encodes CASRGGRVVAKNIQYF.